These T cell receptor beta chains were read from a single sample in a study of T cells in Graves' hyperthyroidism and ophthalmopathy. TCRdb ran MiXCR on the multiplex PCR reads and lists one entry per CDR3 protein. Of hundreds of thousands of distinct CDR3 sequences listed, roughly 15% are singletons. The sample comprised blood. The receptors here all came from a middle-aged woman with Graves' ophthalmopathy. Both conserved end residues are part of each CDR3. D genes are given only for firm matches. Clone size, where shown, is once, few, many, or a class for clones that have expanded.

V	D	J	size	CDR3	DNA
TRBV6-1	.	TRBJ2-2	many	CASSEGTPTGELFF	TGTGCCAGCAGTGAAGGGACTCCTACCGGGGAGCTGTTTTTT
TRBV24-1	.	TRBJ2-7	many	CATSDGNSYEQYF	TGTGCCACCAGTGACGGAAACTCCTACGAGCAGTACTTC
TRBV9	TRBD1	TRBJ1-4	many	CASSPGQGRNEKLFF	TGTGCCAGCAGCCCGGGACAGGGACGTAATGAAAAACTGTTTTTT
TRBV6-2/TRBV6-3	.	TRBJ1-5	.	CASSYRFGAGTVQPQHF	TGTGCCAGCAGTTACAGGTTCGGGGCAGGGACTGTTCAGCCCCAGCATTTT
TRBV20-1	.	TRBJ1-2	few	CSARDNRDTYGYTF	TGCAGTGCTAGAGACAACAGGGATACCTATGGCTACACCTTC
TRBV2	.	TRBJ1-5	.	CASSGLRGSNQPQHF	TGTGCCAGCAGTGGTTTGAGGGGAAGCAATCAGCCCCAGCATTTT
TRBV6-2/TRBV6-3	.	TRBJ1-6	.	CASSYSNGDSASPLHF	TGTGCCAGCAGTTACTCGAACGGGGACTCTGCCTCACCCCTCCACTTT
TRBV12-3/TRBV12-4	.	TRBJ1-1	many	CASTKTGSEAFF	TGTGCCAGCACCAAGACAGGCTCCGAAGCTTTCTTT
TRBV20-1	.	TRBJ2-2	few	CSARAGETGELFF	TGCAGTGCTAGAGCGGGAGAAACCGGGGAGCTGTTTTTT
TRBV18	.	TRBJ2-7	few	CASSPPGQRSYEQYF	TGTGCCAGCTCACCACCGGGACAAAGATCCTACGAGCAGTACTTC
TRBV12-3/TRBV12-4	.	TRBJ2-2	many	CASSFERDTGELFF	TGTGCCAGCAGTTTTGAACGGGACACCGGGGAGCTGTTTTTT
TRBV20-1	.	TRBJ2-2	.	CSARWTGELFF	TGCAGTGCTAGATGGACCGGGGAGCTGTTTTTT
TRBV6-1	.	TRBJ1-1	.	CASSVGGGSTEAFF	TGTGCCAGCAGTGTGGGAGGGGGAAGTACTGAAGCTTTCTTT
TRBV12-3/TRBV12-4	.	TRBJ2-5	many	CASREQDETQYF	TGTGCCAGCAGAGAACAGGATGAGACCCAGTACTTC
TRBV12-3/TRBV12-4	TRBD2	TRBJ2-7	many	CASSTSGLAGMGGGEQYF	TGTGCCAGCAGCACGTCTGGACTAGCGGGAATGGGCGGGGGTGAGCAGTACTTC
TRBV4-2	.	TRBJ2-7	few	CASSLTRGDYEQYF	TGTGCCAGCAGCCTAACTAGGGGGGATTACGAGCAGTACTTC
TRBV3-1	.	TRBJ1-5	few	CAMVQVISNQPQHF	TGTGCCATGGTACAGGTGATTAGCAATCAGCCCCAGCATTTT
TRBV14	.	TRBJ1-2	many	CASSLNRVGAFYGYTF	TGTGCCAGCAGCCTGAACAGGGTTGGGGCTTTCTATGGCTACACCTTC
TRBV6-5	.	TRBJ1-2	.	CASSYYAGFGGYTF	TGTGCCAGCAGTTACTATGCGGGATTCGGGGGCTACACCTTC
TRBV5-6	TRBD1	TRBJ1-1	few	CASSIIRLRQGVDMNTEAFF	TGTGCCAGCAGCATAATCCGGCTGAGACAGGGGGTTGACATGAACACTGAAGCTTTCTTT
TRBV9	TRBD1	TRBJ1-1	many	CASSDAGQGATEAFF	TGTGCCAGCAGCGACGCGGGACAGGGGGCTACTGAAGCTTTCTTT
TRBV30	.	TRBJ2-7	.	CAWSPGTYEQYF	TGTGCCTGGAGTCCGGGAACCTACGAGCAGTACTTC
TRBV6-5	.	TRBJ1-1	many	CASSYAGLGSTEAFF	TGTGCCAGCAGTTACGCGGGGTTGGGGAGCACTGAAGCTTTCTTT
TRBV6-1	TRBD1	TRBJ2-6	many	CASNPQGTGANVLTF	TGTGCCAGCAATCCACAGGGGACTGGGGCCAACGTCCTGACTTTC
TRBV19	.	TRBJ1-2	many	CASNTGNGDGYTF	TGTGCCAGTAATACAGGGAATGGAGATGGCTACACCTTC
TRBV12-3/TRBV12-4	.	TRBJ1-2	many	CASGADGYTF	TGTGCCAGCGGTGCCGATGGCTACACCTTC
TRBV18	.	TRBJ1-2	few	CASSRDAGGSYGYTF	TGTGCCAGCTCACGAGACGCCGGGGGTAGCTATGGCTACACCTTC
TRBV7-2	.	TRBJ2-4	many	CASTSGGTKNIQYF	TGTGCCAGCACCTCTGGGGGAACCAAAAACATTCAGTACTTC
TRBV6-5	.	TRBJ2-7	.	CASSYKGRATYEQYF	TGTGCCAGCAGTTACAAGGGCAGGGCGACCTACGAGCAGTACTTC
TRBV12-3/TRBV12-4	.	TRBJ1-1	many	CASSLFAGGTSEAFF	TGTGCCAGCAGTTTATTTGCGGGCGGGACGTCTGAAGCTTTCTTT